The T cell receptor beta chain under discussion was sequenced for a study of blood T cell repertoires in COVID-19. Background on the study: The samples span acute and convalescent COVID-19 from the United States, Italy and Spain. T cells, B-cell-depleted T cells, or PBMCs provided the cDNA or gDNA that served as material.

Germline trimming cut 7 bases from V and 2 bases from J; bases unmatched to any gene: 10. Germline V gene lookup returns CDR1 MNHEY and CDR2 SMNVEV (reference sequence). The CDR3 has 15 residues. Enrolment of Seattle patients took place during active infection, and they were followed longitudinally. Original methodology: From reference gene primer amplification, estimates of nucleated cell counts were derived. This table comes from immunoSEQ multiplex PCR, and its TCRdb copy is limited to in-frame clones, with some not included. For V, J and clone size, that table is used; D and trimming come from the DNA. The sample contains 150,000 or so clones, over 75% of which appear only once.

The chain carries TRBV27 and TRBJ2-7; TRBD2 aligns across 8 bases. The sample comprised peripheral blood. This receptor was obtained from a man younger than 35 with COVID-19, enrolled during active disease. CDR3 loop: CASKRTGGPAYEQYF. The CDR3 coding sequence is TGTGCCAGCAAGAGAACGGGAGGGCCGGCCTACGAGCAGTACTTC.